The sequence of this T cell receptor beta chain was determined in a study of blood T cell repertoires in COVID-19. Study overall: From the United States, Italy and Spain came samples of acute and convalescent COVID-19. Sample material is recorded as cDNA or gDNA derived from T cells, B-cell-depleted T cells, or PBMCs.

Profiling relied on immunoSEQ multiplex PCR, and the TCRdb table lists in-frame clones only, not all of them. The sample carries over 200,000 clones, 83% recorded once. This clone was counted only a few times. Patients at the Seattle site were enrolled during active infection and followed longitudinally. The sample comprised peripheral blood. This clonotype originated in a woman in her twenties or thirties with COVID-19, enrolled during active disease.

CDR3 residues: CASSFRAGRAEQYF. CDR3 bases: TGTGCCAGCAGTTTCCGGGCAGGGAGGGCCGAGCAGTACTTC. This chain links TRBV28 with TRBJ2-7; 7 bases are shared with TRBD2. Unmatched junction bases numbered 8, after V lost 3 bases and J lost 6 bases. The CDR3 has 14 amino acids. The V gene's germline CDR1 is MDHEN and CDR2 SYDVKM.